This T cell receptor beta chain was profiled in a study of blood T cell repertoires in COVID-19. Study-level information: Italy, Spain and the United States were the sources of the convalescent and acute COVID-19 samples. In each case, the material was cDNA or gDNA derived from T cells, B-cell-depleted T cells, or PBMCs.

The germline V gene encodes CDR1 MNHEY and CDR2 SVGAGI. Deletions cut 11 bases from V and 2 bases from J, with 13 bases between. The CDR3 spans 13 residues. Under the authors' procedure: Counts of nucleated cells, estimated from reference gene primer amplification, were obtained. The repertoire was sequenced with immunoSEQ multiplex PCR; TCRdb's copy has only in-frame clones and lacks some. The D gene and trimming were derived from the DNA, and the V and J assignments and clone size from that table. The data hold roughly 49,000 clones, with approximately 82% observed a single time. This chain uses TRBV6-5 with TRBJ1-5; a possible D gene is TRBD1 (6 bases). Sequenced material: peripheral blood. The sequence was obtained from a woman of 80 years or more with acute or convalescent COVID-19. CDR3 region: CACCGGGNQPQHF. The DNA for the CDR3 is TGTGCCTGCTGCGGGGGCGGCAATCAGCCCCAGCATTTT.